This T cell receptor (beta chain) was recovered during a study of tumor and adjacent non-tumor tissue in lung cancer. Overall study context: The cohort had roughly 11 adenocarcinoma, 2 squamous cell and 1 small cell patients. Study observations and caveats: Tumor tissue had significantly higher TCR diversity than normal lung. In normal lung, the top 100 clones were significantly more dominant than in tumor.

V lost 7 bases to trimming and J lost 0 bases; unmatched junction nucleotides: 8. The CDR3 extends over 16 amino acids. The germline CDR1 and CDR2 sequences are SQVTM and ANQGSEA. This clonotype was recorded many times. Its antigen remains unknown. This sample's RNA came from whole unsorted tissue. Between August and November 2014, newly diagnosed, chemotherapy-naive lung cancer patients underwent thoracic surgery in China. Three rounds of nested PCR, following a modified ARM-PCR protocol, produced the TCRbeta library. One entry per CDR3 protein results from TCRdb running MiXCR on the multiplex PCR reads. The table lists under 150,000 distinct CDR3 sequences, approximately 66% of them singletons, with about 20% in the top ten.

The origin of this receptor is a man aged 55 to 70 with small cell lung cancer. This chain connects TRBV29-1 to TRBJ2-2; 10 bases are shared with TRBD1. The specimen sequenced was lung tumor tissue. The DNA of the CDR3 is TGCAGCGGCACCGGGACAGGGGTCTCGAACACCGGGGAGCTGTTTTTT. Translation gives CSGTGTGVSNTGELFF.